The sequence of this T cell receptor (beta chain) was determined in a study of blood T cell repertoires in COVID-19 (TCRdb year 2020). As for the study more broadly: Samples covering the acute and convalescent phases of COVID-19 were provided by collaborators in the United States, Italy and Spain. Samples came from the ongoing ImmuneRACE study (first 160 participants) plus 1,254 subjects from 6 global collaborators. A de-identified subject ID, COVID-19 status, age in years and sex were almost always included in the sample metadata. Where available, HLA class I and class II types were obtained from metadata supplied by the sample provider rather than from assay-based typing. The prospective study material was composed of cDNA or gDNA derived from T cells, B-cell-depleted T cells, or PBMCs. Deeply sampled blood TCRbeta repertoires from subjects exposed to, actively infected with, or recovered from COVID-19 were included in the dataset. The repertoires were made available in a free public database intended to serve as a resource for research on the immune response to SARS-CoV-2. What the study reported, not specific to this receptor: The quantity of clinical and demographic metadata differed by source and by participant and was supplied without curation.

Collaborating institutions collected whole blood in K2EDTA tubes following their own protocols. Collaborator samples were shipped for TCRbeta analysis as frozen whole blood, isolated PBMCs, or DNA extracted from either sample type. Trimming costs V 3 bases and J 2 bases, and their ends lie 12 bases apart. The CDR3 has 15 amino acids, counting the end cysteine and phenylalanine. Only CDR3 DNA remains: 45 bases, in frame from the first base. In the germline V gene (reference sequence), CDR1 corresponds to LNHDA and CDR2 to SQIVND. TCRbeta CDR3 regions were amplified from genomic DNA using the immunoSEQ Assay, a bias-controlled multiplex PCR. On the authors' methods: Nucleated cell counts per sample were estimated from amplification of reference gene primers within the assay. To quantify the absolute abundance of each unique TCRbeta CDR3 rearrangement, sequence reads were collapsed and filtered. For each sample, productive Simpson clonality was calculated as the square root of Simpson's diversity index across productive rearrangements. TCRdb stores this immuneACCESS table with in-frame sequences only. Part of the clones is absent; in the studies checked, under half of the shortfall reflects unresolved V genes, and no reason is known for the rest. D and trimming come from the DNA, and the V and J calls and clone size come from that table. The sample includes 150,000 to 200,000 clones, with roughly nine tenths observed a single time. Under 3% of the sample rests with the top ten.

Remarks on this clone: Its antigen target is currently unknown. Base qualities are not recorded, but no much larger clone differs from it by a single base.

This chain joins TRBV19 to TRBJ2-3; the D region possibly corresponds to TRBD1 (6 bases align). The sample consisted of peripheral blood. The origin of this receptor is a woman aged 30 to 39 with active or convalescent COVID-19. The encoded CDR3 is CASSIRGRDTDTQYF. The DNA reads as follows: TGTGCCAGTAGTATCAGGGGTCGGGACACAGATACGCAGTATTTT.